This T cell receptor (beta chain) derives from a study of response to subunit inactivated influenza vaccine. TCRdb recomputed calls from the RT-PCR reads with MiXCR, one row per CDR3 protein. This table holds 400,000 to 550,000 distinct CDR3 sequences, about 25% found once. This CDR3 contains 18 residues. Germline trimming cut 2 bases from V and 1 base from J; bases unmatched to any gene: 9. In germline, CDR1 is SGDLS, CDR2 YYNGEE. V gene TRBV9 combines with J gene TRBJ2-3; 11 bases fit TRBD2. This sample comprised CD4+ T cells sorted from PBMCs, obtained about 5 days after vaccination. The sequence came from a man over 45 who received an inactivated influenza vaccine. The CDR3 nucleotides read TGTGCCAGCAGCGTGACTAGCGGGAACGTGGTAGGCACAGATACGCAGTATTTT. Protein: CASSVTSGNVVGTDTQYF.